The 27 T cell receptor beta chains below were found in one sample sequenced in a study of glioma-infiltrating T cells after dendritic cell vaccination. TCRdb's copy holds only in-frame clones and misses some; the assay was immunoSEQ multiplex PCR. This sample has fewer than 60,000 clones, with around nine tenths found just once. The time point: after dendritic cell vaccination, including at tumor progression/relapse. Sequencing used blood, obtained after dendritic cell vaccination. Receptors originate from a human donor with glioblastoma.

The rearrangement links TRBV28 to TRBJ1-2, with D tentatively TRBD1 (5 bases). CDR3 length equals 14 residues. From germline, CDR1 is MDHEN and CDR2 SYDVKM. Trimming cost V 3 bases and J 3 bases, with 11 bases left between them. CDR3 DNA: TGTGCCAGCAGTTTTGCAGGCAGGGACTATGGCTACACCTTC. Translated, it gives CASSFAGRDYGYTF.

This clone is a singleton in its sample. The gene calls are TRBV28 and TRBJ1-4, with D possibly TRBD1 on 5 matching bases. Germline V CDR1 and CDR2: MDHEN, SYDVKM. The CDR3 loop spans 13 amino acids. V lost 7 bases, J lost 8 bases, and 14 bases lay in between. This CDR3 is CASIPGRGEKLFF. The CDR3 DNA is TGTGCCAGCATCCCGGGCCGGGGGGAAAAACTGTTTTTT.

The chain is built from TRBV7-8 and TRBJ1-2; no clear D gene. The CDR3 consists of 16 residues. V was clipped by 1 base and J by 7 bases, with 19 bases between them. Germline-derived CDR1 and CDR2 are SGHVS and FQNEAQ. Here the CDR3 reads CASSLVFGPSRFGYTF. CDR3 DNA: TGTGCCAGCAGCTTAGTTTTCGGCCCATCTAGGTTTGGCTACACCTTC.

The chain has TRBV7-8 and TRBJ1-5, with D hard to call. V was pared by 2 bases and J by 0 bases, with 11 bases between. The germline V gene encodes CDR1 SGHVS and CDR2 FQNEAQ. The length of the CDR3 is 16 residues. The CDR3 reads CASSLSGGYSNQPQHF. The CDR3 DNA reads TGTGCCAGCAGCTTATCAGGAGGGTATAGCAATCAGCCCCAGCATTTT. Using reference TRBV7-8 and TRBJ1-5 for the parts outside the CDR3, the full variable domain is GAGVSQSPRYKVAKRGQDVALRCDPISGHVSLFWYQQALGQGPEFLTYFQNEAQLDKSGLPSDRFFAERPEGSVSTLKIQRTQQEDSAVYLCASSLSGGYSNQPQHFGDGTRLSIL.

The chain has TRBV6-1 and TRBJ1-3; D gene ambiguous. V was clipped by 4 bases and J by 0 bases, with 13 bases between them. The CDR3 runs to 16 residues. Looked up from germline, CDR1 is MNHNS and CDR2 is SASEGT. CDR3 coding DNA: TGTGCCAGCAGTGCCCCGGGAGCCCCCTCTGGAAACACCATATATTTT. As protein: CASSAPGAPSGNTIYF.

As DNA, the CDR3 is TGTGCCAGCAGCCAAGAGGCCTACGAGCAGTACTTC. Residues: CASSQEAYEQYF. V gene TRBV2 combines with J gene TRBJ2-7; no reliable D call. There are 12 residues in the CDR3. Germline CDR1 and CDR2: SNHLY and FYNNEI. The V gene lost 6 bases and the J gene lost 2 bases, with 8 bases spanning the gap.

V gene TRBV27 combines with J gene TRBJ2-1; 11 positions agree with TRBD2. Losses at the gene ends were 6 bases for V and 8 bases for J; bases not matched to a gene: 6. Germline CDR1 reads MNHEY; CDR2 reads SMNVEV (reference sequence). The CDR3 length is 14 residues. CDR3 protein: CASRLAGGPYEQFF. The CDR3 DNA reads as TGTGCCAGCAGATTAGCGGGAGGGCCCTATGAGCAGTTCTTC.

The V gene is TRBV7-3, the J gene TRBJ1-1; D is possibly TRBD1 (6 bases). Germline assignment: CDR1 SGHTA and CDR2 FQGTGA. The CDR3 has 14 residues. V was pared by 5 bases and J by 2 bases, with 12 bases between. In DNA, the CDR3 is TGTGCCAGCAGCGCACAGGGACCTAACACTGAAGCTTTCTTT. Its protein product is CASSAQGPNTEAFF.

In its sample, this clone was seen a few times. This chain uses TRBV19 with TRBJ2-1, with TRBD2 as a possible D gene (5 bases). Per germline, CDR1 LNHDA and CDR2 SQIVND (reference sequence). V shed 3 bases and J shed 1 base, with 10 bases lying between them. The CDR3 spans 15 residues. The DNA of the CDR3 is TGTGCCAGTAGTATTGGGTCGGGATCCTACAATGAGCAGTTCTTC. Translation: CASSIGSGSYNEQFF.

The chain couples TRBV18 to TRBJ1-1; 9 bases line up with TRBD1. Per germline, CDR1 KGHSH and CDR2 LQKENI. The J segment lost 3 bases and the V segment lost 6 bases, leaving 2 bases of the junction unmatched. This CDR3 is 13 amino acids long. For the CDR3, the DNA is TGTGCCAGCTCTAGACAGGGGGACACTGAAGCTTTCTTT. Translating gives CASSRQGDTEAFF.

This chain joins TRBV28 and TRBJ1-5, with a possible D match to TRBD1 (6 bases). Trimming removed 6 bases from V and 1 base from J, with 13 bases in between. CDR1 is MDHEN, CDR2 SYDVKM, per germline. This CDR3 spans 15 amino acids. The CDR3 sequence: CASSPADSSNQPQHF. For the CDR3, the DNA is TGTGCCAGCAGCCCCGCGGACAGCAGCAATCAGCCCCAGCATTTT.

The chain carries TRBV7-6 and TRBJ2-1, with D unclear. This CDR3 comprises 12 residues. Trimming took off 5 bases at V and 8 bases at J, with 10 bases between the two ends. Germline V gene lookup returns CDR1 SGHVS and CDR2 FNYEAQ. CDR3: CASSPLEDEQFF. The CDR3 region has the DNA TGTGCCAGCAGCCCGCTCGAGGATGAGCAGTTCTTC.

The genes are TRBV7-2 and TRBJ1-3, with D possibly matching TRBD1 (5 bases). V was pared by 3 bases and J by 2 bases, with 11 bases between. The CDR3 is 15 amino acids. Germline V gene lookup returns CDR1 SGHTA and CDR2 FQGNSA. As DNA, the CDR3 is TGTGCCAGCAGCTTGGGGGGGACCCCTGGAAACACCATATATTTT. The encoded protein is CASSLGGTPGNTIYF.

The genes are TRBV6-1 and TRBJ1-5; no clear D. Germline V gene data show CDR1 as MNHNS and CDR2 as SASEGT. The CDR3 runs 13 residues. V was clipped by 3 bases and J by 9 bases, with 12 bases between them. In DNA form, the CDR3 reads TGTGCCAGCAGTGACCCTACTATCCCGCCCCAGCATTTT. The encoded protein is CASSDPTIPPQHF.

V is TRBV5-4 and J is TRBJ2-7, with D unclear. This CDR3 has 13 amino acids. The V end was cut by 1 base, the J end by 5 bases, with 10 bases between. Germline CDR1 is SGHNT and CDR2 is YYREEE (reference sequence). The CDR3 is CASSLPGRDEQYF. CDR3 in DNA: TGTGCCAGCAGCTTGCCGGGTCGGGACGAGCAGTACTTC.

The V call is TRBV5-1, the J call TRBJ1-1; D is unclear. Germline CDR1 reads SGHRS; CDR2 reads YFSETQ. The CDR3 sequence is 14 residues long. V shed 6 bases and J shed 1 base, with 13 bases lying between them. The CDR3 DNA follows: TGCGCCAGCACTGGGCCAGGTACGAACACTGAAGCTTTCTTT. It encodes CASTGPGTNTEAFF.

V usage is TRBV2 and J usage is TRBJ2-1, with D possibly TRBD2 on 6 matching bases. Per the germline V gene, CDR1 is SNHLY and CDR2 is FYNNEI. With 4 bases removed from V and 7 bases from J, the gap between germline ends came to 17 bases. This CDR3 is 15 amino acids long. CDR3: CASSATEGRGNEQFF. In DNA, the CDR3 is TGTGCCAGCAGTGCCACCGAGGGACGGGGGAATGAGCAGTTCTTC.

This clone was seen a single time. The chain joins TRBV4-1 to TRBJ2-7; TRBD2 might be the D (5 bases). Per the germline V gene, CDR1 is MGHRA and CDR2 is YSYEKL. The ends were cut back, 0 bases at V and 4 bases at J, with 13 bases in the middle. The CDR3 sequence is 15 residues long. This CDR3 is CASSQEDWSGYEQYF. The CDR3 bases are TGCGCCAGCAGCCAAGAAGATTGGTCGGGATACGAGCAGTACTTC.

The chain links TRBV28 to TRBJ2-1; 11 bases match TRBD2. Germline V gene sequence: CDR1 MDHEN, CDR2 SYDVKM. With V trimmed by 5 bases and J by 6 bases, 18 bases remained unmatched. This CDR3 spans 19 amino acids. The DNA for the CDR3 is TGTGCCAGCAGTAGGGCCGGGACTAGCGGACCCGTTGTAAGCAATGAGCAGTTCTTC. Amino acids: CASSRAGTSGPVVSNEQFF.

V usage is TRBV7-2 and J usage is TRBJ1-2, with 10 bases matching TRBD1. Per germline, CDR1 SGHTA and CDR2 FQGNSA. The CDR3 is 16 residues long. V trimming: 2 bases; J trimming: 7 bases; junction bases outside the gene matches: 10. The CDR3 DNA follows: TGTGCCAGCAGCTTATCGAGCCGGGACAGGGGAAGTGGCTACACCTTC. The encoded protein is CASSLSSRDRGSGYTF.

The gene calls are TRBV9 and TRBJ2-1; TRBD1 is a possible D gene (6 bases). CDR3 length equals 14 residues. Trimming cost V 0 bases and J 6 bases, with 10 bases left between them. Germline CDR1 is SGDLS and CDR2 is YYNGEE. The CDR3 region has the DNA TGTGCCAGCAGCGTAGAGGGGGACGGCAATGAGCAGTTCTTC. Encoded protein: CASSVEGDGNEQFF.

This chain's CDR3 is CASSPPRELGCEQFF. In DNA, the CDR3 is TGTGCCAGCAGTCCCCCCCGGGAGTTGGGTTGCGAGCAGTTCTTC. The V call is TRBV27, the J call TRBJ2-1, with TRBD2 as a possible D gene (6 bases). The CDR3 covers 15 residues. Germline loops: CDR1 MNHEY, CDR2 SMNVEV (reference sequence). V gave up 5 bases and J gave up 10 bases, with 21 bases separating them.

This clone was observed once. This chain connects TRBV7-2 to TRBJ2-7; the D gene is possibly TRBD2 (6 bases). V lost 1 base and J 4 bases, leaving 14 bases between the germline ends. The CDR3 is 15 residues long. CDR1 is SGHTA and CDR2 is FQGNSA in the germline V gene. CDR3 residues: CASSLVASEGYEQYF. The CDR3 DNA reads as TGTGCCAGCAGCTTAGTTGCTAGCGAGGGGTACGAGCAGTACTTC.

This chain links TRBV30 with TRBJ2-3; 11 nucleotides agree with TRBD2. The CDR3 has 15 amino acids. Germline V CDR1 and CDR2: GTSNPN, SVGIG (reference sequence). The trim removed 3 bases at V and 2 bases at J, leaving 4 bases unmatched. CDR3 nucleotides: TGTGCCTGGAGCGAGGGACTAGCGGACACAGATACGCAGTATTTT. Translating it yields CAWSEGLADTDTQYF. Together with reference TRBV30 and TRBJ2-3, the CDR3 gives the full variable domain: SQTIHQWPATLVQPVGSPLSLECTVEGTSNPNLYWYRQAAGRGLQLLFYSVGIGQISSEVPQNLSASRPQDRQFILSSKKLLLSDSGFYLCAWSEGLADTDTQYFGPGTRLTVL.

The genes are TRBV6-5 and TRBJ1-1; 11 nucleotides agree with TRBD1. Per germline, CDR1 MNHEY and CDR2 SVGAGI. V lost 2 bases to trimming and J lost 8 bases; unmatched junction nucleotides: 4. The CDR3 runs 14 residues. CDR3 nucleotide sequence: TGTGCCAGCAGTTACCGGGGACAGGGGGGGGAAGCTTTCTTT. Its translation: CASSYRGQGGEAFF.

This CDR3 is CAWSKQSYEQYF. In nucleotides, the CDR3 is TGTGCCTGGAGTAAACAGTCCTACGAGCAGTACTTC. The chain couples TRBV30 to TRBJ2-7; D gene uncertain. From germline, CDR1 is GTSNPN and CDR2 SVGIG (reference sequence). V gave up 2 bases and J gave up 1 base, with 6 bases separating them. This CDR3 spans 12 amino acids.

The rearrangement joins TRBV7-3 to TRBJ2-3, with 8 bases that match TRBD2. The ends lost 3 bases at V and 5 bases at J; junction bases unmatched: 7. The CDR3 covers 15 residues. Germline CDR1 and CDR2: SGHTA and FQGTGA. This CDR3 is CASSFSAGVVDTQYF. DNA for the CDR3: TGTGCCAGCAGCTTCTCAGCGGGAGTTGTAGATACGCAGTATTTT.